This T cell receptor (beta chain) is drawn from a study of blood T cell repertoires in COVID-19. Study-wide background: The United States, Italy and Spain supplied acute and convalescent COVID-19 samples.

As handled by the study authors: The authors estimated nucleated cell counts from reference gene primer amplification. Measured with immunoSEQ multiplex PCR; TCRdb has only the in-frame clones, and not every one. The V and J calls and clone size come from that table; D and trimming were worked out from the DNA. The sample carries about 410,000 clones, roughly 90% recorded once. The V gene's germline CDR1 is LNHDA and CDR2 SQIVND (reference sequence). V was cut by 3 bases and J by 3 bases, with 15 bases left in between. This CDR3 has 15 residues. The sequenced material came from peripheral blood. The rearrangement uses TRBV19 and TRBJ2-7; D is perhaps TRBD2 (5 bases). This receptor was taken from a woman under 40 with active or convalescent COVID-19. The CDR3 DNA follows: TGTGCCAGTAGTATTGGAGGCCCGTGGGGCTACGAGCAGTACTTC. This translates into CASSIGGPWGYEQYF.